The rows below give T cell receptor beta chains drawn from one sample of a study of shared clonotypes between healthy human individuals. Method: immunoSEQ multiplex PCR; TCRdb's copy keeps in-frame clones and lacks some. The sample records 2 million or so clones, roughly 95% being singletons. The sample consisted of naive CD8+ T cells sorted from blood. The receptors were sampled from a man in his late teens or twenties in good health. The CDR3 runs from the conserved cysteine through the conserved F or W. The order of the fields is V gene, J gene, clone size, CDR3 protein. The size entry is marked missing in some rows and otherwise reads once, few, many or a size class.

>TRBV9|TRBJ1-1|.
CASSQTGTNTEAFF
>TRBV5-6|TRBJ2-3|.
CASSEGQWETDTQYF
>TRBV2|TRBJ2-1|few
CASSGLGGDEQFF
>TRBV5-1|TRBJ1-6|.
CASSASGGSPLHF
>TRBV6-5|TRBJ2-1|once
CASSYLSGLADEQFF
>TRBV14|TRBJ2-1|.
CASSHEGLADEQFF
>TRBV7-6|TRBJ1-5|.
CASSLGGSGQPQHF
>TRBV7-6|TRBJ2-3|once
CASSLGELADTQYF
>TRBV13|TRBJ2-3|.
CASSYSGLANTDTQYF
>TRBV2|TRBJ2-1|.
CASVVREAPYNEQFF
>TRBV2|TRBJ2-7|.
CASSEALSLAEQYF
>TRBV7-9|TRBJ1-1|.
CASSLTDTEAFF
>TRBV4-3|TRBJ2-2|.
CASSQTSAGELFF
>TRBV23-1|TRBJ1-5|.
CASNQTQGPPWDSNQPQHF
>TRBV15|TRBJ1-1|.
CATSRDRYGRKNTEAFF
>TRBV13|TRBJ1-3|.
CASSLVVSGNTIYF
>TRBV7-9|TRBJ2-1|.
CASSSPLLRGDEQFF
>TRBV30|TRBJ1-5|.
CAWSVRQGTVYNQPQHF
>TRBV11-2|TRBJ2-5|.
CASSLGLIGQETQYF
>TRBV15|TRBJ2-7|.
CATSRDGASGSGEQYF